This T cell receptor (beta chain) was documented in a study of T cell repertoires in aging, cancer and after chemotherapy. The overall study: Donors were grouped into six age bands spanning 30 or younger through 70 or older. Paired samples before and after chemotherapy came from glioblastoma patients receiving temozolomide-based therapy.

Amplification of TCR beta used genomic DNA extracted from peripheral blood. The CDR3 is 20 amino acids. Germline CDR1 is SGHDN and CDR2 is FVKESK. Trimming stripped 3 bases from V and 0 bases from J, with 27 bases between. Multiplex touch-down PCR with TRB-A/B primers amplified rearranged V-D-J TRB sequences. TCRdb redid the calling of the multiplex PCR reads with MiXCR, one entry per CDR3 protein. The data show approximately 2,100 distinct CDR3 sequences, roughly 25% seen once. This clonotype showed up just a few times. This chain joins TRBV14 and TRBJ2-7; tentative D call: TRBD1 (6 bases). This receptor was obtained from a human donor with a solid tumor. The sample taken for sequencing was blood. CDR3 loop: CASSQDYSRPGTPSSYEQYV. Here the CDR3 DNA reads TGTGCCAGCAGCCAGGATTATTCCCGACCCGGGACACCGAGCTCCTACGAGCAGTACGTC.